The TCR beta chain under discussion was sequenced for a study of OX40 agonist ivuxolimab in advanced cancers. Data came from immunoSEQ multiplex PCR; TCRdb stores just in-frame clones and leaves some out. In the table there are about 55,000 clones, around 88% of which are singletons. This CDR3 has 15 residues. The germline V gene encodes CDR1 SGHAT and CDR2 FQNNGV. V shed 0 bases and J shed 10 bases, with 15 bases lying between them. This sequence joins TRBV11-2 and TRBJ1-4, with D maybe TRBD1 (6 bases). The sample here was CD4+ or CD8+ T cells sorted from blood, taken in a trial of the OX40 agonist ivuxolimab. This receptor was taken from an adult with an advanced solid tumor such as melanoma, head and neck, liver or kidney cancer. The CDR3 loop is CASSLDRGANAKLFF. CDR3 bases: TGTGCCAGCAGCTTAGACCGGGGGGCTAACGCAAAACTGTTTTTT.